This TCR beta chain was identified during a study of T-cell memory formation after mild COVID-19. TCRdb reanalysed the 5' RACE reads using MiXCR and keeps one entry per CDR3 protein. Among 400,000 to 500,000 distinct CDR3 sequences listed, 15% to 25% were seen once. J gave up 0 bases and V 1 base, and 7 bases lay outside the gene matches. The CDR3 length is 19 residues. In germline, CDR1 is MGHRA, CDR2 YSYEKL. Sequenced material: PBMCs or a T cell subset sorted from them (not recorded which). The J gene is TRBJ2-7, the V gene TRBV4-1; 15 bases align to TRBD2. The clonotype comes from an adult woman who had mild COVID-19 (a few samples of this study predate the infection). Cell type and time point are not known. CDR3 amino acids: CASSQVGGLAGGISYEQYF. The CDR3 DNA reads as TGCGCCAGCAGCCAAGTCGGCGGACTAGCGGGGGGGATCTCCTACGAGCAGTACTTC.